This T cell receptor beta chain was captured by sequencing in a study of T cell repertoires in cytomegalovirus infection (dated by TCRdb to between 2018 and 2021). Study-wide context: Donor HLA type was relevant to the analysis, because carriage of CMV infection together with the matching HLA type was indicated by public TCR beta signatures. On the study overall, not on this receptor specifically: The ex vivo response was dominated by HLA-C-restricted CMV-specific TCR beta clonotypes, which also provided the single most frequent clonotype in two of eight donors. In both this cohort and an independent roughly 330-donor cohort, the cumulative frequency of public TCR beta family members distinguished carriers of CMV infection plus the relevant HLA type.

CDR1 and CDR2 are drawn from the germline V gene: SGHDT, YYEEEE. V is shortened by 1 base, J by 2 bases, and the region joining them spans 9 bases. Its CDR3 holds 14 amino acids, cysteine through phenylalanine. The CDR3 DNA has 42 bases and is translated from base 1. Instrument used: Illumina HiSeq 1500. Starting from the raw public reads, TCRdb applied fastp trimming at Q25, assembled clones with MiXCR and retained in-frame beta chains. All rows with the same CDR3 protein become a single entry with the most common DNA and genes. This sample is represented by about 140,000 distinct CDR3 sequences; roughly 6% of them were singletons. Around 17% of the sample is in the top ten clones. This clonotype has only a few counts. Its antigen is currently not known. The record has no base qualities; no much larger clone is one base away.

The chain employs TRBV5-6 and TRBJ1-2; the D segment could be TRBD1, given 5 matching bases. Material: PBMCs. The TCR originated in a human donor in good health (CMV status not recorded). Some clones in this sample may be carry-over from other donors' samples. CDR3 region: CASSLKAGNYGYTF. The nucleotide sequence is given as TGTGCCAGCAGCTTGAAGGCAGGGAACTATGGCTACACCTTC. This CDR3, with the reference TRBV5-6 and TRBJ1-2 proteins standing in past its ends, gives the full variable domain DAGVTQSPTHLIKTRGQQVTLRCSPKSGHDTVSWYQQALGQGPQFIFQYYEEEERQRGNFPDRFSGHQFPNYSSELNVNALLLGDSALYLCASSLKAGNYGYTFGSGTRLTVV.